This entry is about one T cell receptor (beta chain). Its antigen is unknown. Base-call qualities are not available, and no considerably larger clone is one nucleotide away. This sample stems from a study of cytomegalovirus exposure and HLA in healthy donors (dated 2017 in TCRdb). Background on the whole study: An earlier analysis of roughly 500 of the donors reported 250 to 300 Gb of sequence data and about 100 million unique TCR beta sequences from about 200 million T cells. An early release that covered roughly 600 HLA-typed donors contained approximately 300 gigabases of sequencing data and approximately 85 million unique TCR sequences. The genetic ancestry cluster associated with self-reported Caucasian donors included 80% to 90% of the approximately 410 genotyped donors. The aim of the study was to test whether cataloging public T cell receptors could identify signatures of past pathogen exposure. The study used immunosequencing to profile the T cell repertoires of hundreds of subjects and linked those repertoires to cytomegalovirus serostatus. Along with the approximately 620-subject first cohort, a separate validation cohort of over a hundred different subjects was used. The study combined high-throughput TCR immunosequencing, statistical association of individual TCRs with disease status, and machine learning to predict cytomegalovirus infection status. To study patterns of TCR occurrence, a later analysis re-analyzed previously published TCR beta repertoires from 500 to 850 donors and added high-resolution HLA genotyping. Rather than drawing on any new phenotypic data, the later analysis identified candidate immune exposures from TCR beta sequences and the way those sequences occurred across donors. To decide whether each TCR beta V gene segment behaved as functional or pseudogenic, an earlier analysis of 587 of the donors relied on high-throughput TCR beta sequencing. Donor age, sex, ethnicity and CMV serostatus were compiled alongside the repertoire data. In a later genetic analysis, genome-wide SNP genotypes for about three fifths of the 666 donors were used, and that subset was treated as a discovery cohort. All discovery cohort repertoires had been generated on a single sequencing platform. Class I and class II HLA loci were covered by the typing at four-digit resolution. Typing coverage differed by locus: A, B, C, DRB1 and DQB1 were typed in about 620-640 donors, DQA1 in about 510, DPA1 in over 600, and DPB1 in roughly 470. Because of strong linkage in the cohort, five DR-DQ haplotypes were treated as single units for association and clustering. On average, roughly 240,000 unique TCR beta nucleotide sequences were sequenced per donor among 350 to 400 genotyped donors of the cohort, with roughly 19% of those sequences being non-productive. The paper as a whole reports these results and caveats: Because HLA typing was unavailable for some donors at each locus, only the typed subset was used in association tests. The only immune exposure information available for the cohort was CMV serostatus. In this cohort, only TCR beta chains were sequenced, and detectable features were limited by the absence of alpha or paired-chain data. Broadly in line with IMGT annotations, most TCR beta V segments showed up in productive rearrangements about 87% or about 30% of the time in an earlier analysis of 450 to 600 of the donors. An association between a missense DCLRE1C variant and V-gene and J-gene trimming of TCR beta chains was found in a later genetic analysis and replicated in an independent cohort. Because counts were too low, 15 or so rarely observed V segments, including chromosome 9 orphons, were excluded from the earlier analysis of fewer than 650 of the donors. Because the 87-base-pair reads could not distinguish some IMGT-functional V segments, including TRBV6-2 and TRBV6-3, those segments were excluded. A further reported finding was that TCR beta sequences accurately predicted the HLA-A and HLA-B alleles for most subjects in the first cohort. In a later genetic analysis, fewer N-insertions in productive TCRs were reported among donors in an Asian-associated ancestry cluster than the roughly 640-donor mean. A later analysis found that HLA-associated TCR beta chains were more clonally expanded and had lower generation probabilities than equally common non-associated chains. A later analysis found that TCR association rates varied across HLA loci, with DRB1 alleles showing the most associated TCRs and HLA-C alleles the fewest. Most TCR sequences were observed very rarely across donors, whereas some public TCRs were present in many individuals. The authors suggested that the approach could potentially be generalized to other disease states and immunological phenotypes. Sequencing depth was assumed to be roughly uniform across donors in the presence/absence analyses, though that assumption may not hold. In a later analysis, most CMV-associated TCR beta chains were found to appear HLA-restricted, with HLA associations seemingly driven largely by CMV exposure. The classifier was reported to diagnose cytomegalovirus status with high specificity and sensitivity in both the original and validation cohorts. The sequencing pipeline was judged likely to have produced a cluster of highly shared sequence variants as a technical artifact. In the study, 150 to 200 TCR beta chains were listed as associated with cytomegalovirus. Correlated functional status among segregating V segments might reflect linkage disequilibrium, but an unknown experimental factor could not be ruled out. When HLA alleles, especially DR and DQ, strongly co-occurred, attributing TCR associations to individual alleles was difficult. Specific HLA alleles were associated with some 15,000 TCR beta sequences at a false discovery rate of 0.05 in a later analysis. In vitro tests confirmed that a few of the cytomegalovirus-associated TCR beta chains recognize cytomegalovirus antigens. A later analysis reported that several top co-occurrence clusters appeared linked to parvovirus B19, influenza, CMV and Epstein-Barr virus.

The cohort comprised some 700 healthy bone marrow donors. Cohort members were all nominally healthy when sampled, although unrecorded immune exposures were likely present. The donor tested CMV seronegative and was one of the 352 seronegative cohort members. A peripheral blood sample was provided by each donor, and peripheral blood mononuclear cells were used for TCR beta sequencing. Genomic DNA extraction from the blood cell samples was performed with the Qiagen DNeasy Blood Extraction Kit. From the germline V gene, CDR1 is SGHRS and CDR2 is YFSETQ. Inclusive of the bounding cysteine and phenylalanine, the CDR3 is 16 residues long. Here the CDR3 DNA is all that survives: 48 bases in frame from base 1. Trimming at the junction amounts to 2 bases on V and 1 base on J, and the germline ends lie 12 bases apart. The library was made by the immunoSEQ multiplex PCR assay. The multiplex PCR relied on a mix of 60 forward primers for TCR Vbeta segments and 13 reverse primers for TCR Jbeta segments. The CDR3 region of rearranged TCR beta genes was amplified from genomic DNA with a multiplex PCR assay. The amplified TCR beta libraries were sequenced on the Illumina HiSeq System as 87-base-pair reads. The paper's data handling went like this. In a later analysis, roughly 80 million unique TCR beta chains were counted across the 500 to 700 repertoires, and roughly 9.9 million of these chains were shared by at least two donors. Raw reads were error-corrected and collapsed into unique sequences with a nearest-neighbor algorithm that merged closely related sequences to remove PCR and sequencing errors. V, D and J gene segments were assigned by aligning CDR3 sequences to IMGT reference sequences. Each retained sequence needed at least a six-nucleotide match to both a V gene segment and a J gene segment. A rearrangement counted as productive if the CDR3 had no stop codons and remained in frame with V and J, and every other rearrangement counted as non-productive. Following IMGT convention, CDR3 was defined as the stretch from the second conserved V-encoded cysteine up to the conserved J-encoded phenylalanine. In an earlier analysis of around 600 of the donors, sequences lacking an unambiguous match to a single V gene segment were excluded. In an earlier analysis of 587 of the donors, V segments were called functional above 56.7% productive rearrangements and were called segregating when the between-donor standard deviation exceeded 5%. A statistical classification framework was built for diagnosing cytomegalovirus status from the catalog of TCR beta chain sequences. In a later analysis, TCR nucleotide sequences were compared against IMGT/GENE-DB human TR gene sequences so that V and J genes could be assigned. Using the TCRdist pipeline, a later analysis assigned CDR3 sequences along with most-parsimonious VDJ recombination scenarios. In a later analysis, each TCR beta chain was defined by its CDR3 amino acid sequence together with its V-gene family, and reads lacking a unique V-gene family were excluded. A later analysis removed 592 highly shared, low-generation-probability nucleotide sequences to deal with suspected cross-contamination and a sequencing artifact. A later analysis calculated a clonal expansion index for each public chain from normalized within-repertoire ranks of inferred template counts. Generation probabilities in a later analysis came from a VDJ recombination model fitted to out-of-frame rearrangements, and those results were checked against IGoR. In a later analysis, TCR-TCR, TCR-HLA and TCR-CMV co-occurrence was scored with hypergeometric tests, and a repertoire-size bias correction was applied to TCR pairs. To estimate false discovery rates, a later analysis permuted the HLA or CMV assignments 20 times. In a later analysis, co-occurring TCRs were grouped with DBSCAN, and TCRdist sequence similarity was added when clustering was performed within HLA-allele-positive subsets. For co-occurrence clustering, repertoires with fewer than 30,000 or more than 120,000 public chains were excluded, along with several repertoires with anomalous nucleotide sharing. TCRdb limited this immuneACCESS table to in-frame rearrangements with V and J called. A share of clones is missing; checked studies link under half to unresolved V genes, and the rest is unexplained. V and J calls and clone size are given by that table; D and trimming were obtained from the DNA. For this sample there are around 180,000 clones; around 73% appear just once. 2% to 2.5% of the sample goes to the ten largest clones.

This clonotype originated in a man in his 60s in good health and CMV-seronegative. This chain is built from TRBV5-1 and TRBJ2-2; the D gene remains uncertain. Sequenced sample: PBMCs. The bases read TGCGCCAGCAGCTTAGGAATAGCCAGGAACACCGGGGAGCTGTTTTTT. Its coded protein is CASSLGIARNTGELFF.